Below, 18 T cell receptor beta chains from the same sample are listed, as sequenced in a study of shared clonotypes between healthy human individuals. Naive CD8 cells, CD45RO-negative and positively selected for CCR7, excluded terminally differentiated effector memory CD45RA+ cells. TCRdb's copy holds only in-frame clones and misses some; the assay was immunoSEQ multiplex PCR. Altogether about 590,000 clones are present, roughly 95% being singletons, with the ten largest covering 0.085% to 0.11%. Sequenced material: naive CD8+ T cells sorted from blood. Every receptor here comes from a young woman in good health.

The V and J genes are TRBV27 and TRBJ2-2; D may be TRBD2 (6 bases). V gave up 3 bases and J gave up 3 bases, with 8 bases separating them. CDR3 length: 14 residues. From germline, CDR1 is MNHEY and CDR2 SMNVEV (reference sequence). As DNA, the CDR3 is TGTGCCAGCAGTTTCTCGGGGGACACCGGGGAGCTGTTTTTT. As protein: CASSFSGDTGELFF.

The chain couples TRBV5-6 to TRBJ1-2; the D gene is possibly TRBD1 (6 bases). This CDR3 comprises 14 residues. V was clipped by 0 bases and J by 4 bases, with 10 bases between them. Looked up from germline, CDR1 is SGHDT and CDR2 is YYEEEE. CDR3 loop: CASSLDRDPYGYTF. The CDR3 DNA follows: TGTGCCAGCAGCTTGGACAGGGACCCCTATGGCTACACCTTC.

V and J are TRBV12-5 and TRBJ1-1; 9 nucleotides line up with TRBD1. With V trimmed by 1 base and J by 5 bases, 11 bases remained unmatched. The germline V gene encodes CDR1 LGHNT and CDR2 FRNRAP. The CDR3 runs to 17 residues. The CDR3 spells CASGLARPGTGRTEAFF. The CDR3 DNA is TGTGCTAGTGGTTTGGCCCGTCCTGGGACAGGGCGAACTGAAGCTTTCTTT.

The chain has TRBV9 and TRBJ2-5; D not resolved. CDR3 length: 16 amino acids. V lost 4 bases and J 1 base, leaving 17 bases between the germline ends. The germline gives CDR1 SGDLS, CDR2 YYNGEE. The CDR3 region has the DNA TGTGCCAGCAGCTTACCCTCGGACGTCTGCCAAGAGACCCAGTACTTC. It translates to CASSLPSDVCQETQYF.

J is TRBJ2-1 and V is TRBV4-1; the D call may be TRBD1 or TRBD2 (5 bases each). The V gene's germline CDR1 is MGHRA and CDR2 YSYEKL. This CDR3 is 16 amino acids long. V was clipped by 4 bases and J by 8 bases, with 21 bases between them. CDR3 protein: CASSRGSGQRTDEQFF. The DNA for the CDR3 is TGCGCCAGCAGCCGGGGCAGCGGCCAGCGGACGGATGAGCAGTTCTTC.

J is TRBJ2-7 and V is TRBV14; 13 bases align to TRBD2. The junction had 16 bases not matched to a gene; V was cut back by 4 bases and J by 4 bases. Germline CDR1 is SGHDN and CDR2 is FVKESK. The CDR3 covers 19 residues. CDR3 coding DNA: TGTGCCAGCAGCCCCGAAGGACTAGCGGGAGAGGCTGGGAGATACGAGCAGTACTTC. Translating gives CASSPEGLAGEAGRYEQYF.

J is TRBJ1-1 and V is TRBV4-1, with 10 nucleotides matching TRBD1. Germline V gene data show CDR1 as MGHRA and CDR2 as YSYEKL. This CDR3 comprises 12 residues. Losses at the gene ends were 4 bases for V and 13 bases for J; bases not matched to a gene: 6. The CDR3 reads CASSLGTGVIFF. DNA for the CDR3: TGCGCCAGCAGCCTTGGGACAGGGGTTATTTTCTTT.

The V gene is TRBV19, the J gene TRBJ2-4, with D possibly matching TRBD2 (6 bases). CDR3 length equals 19 residues. In germline, CDR1 is LNHDA, CDR2 SQIVND (reference sequence). With 3 bases removed from V and 0 bases from J, the gap between germline ends came to 21 bases. In DNA, the CDR3 is TGTGCCAGTAGTATTAGACCAGCGGGTTCCCCATTAGCCAAAAACATTCAGTACTTC. The encoded protein is CASSIRPAGSPLAKNIQYF.

CDR3 DNA sequence: TGTGCCAGCAGCCAAGTCTCACTAGCGGGCGGTTCAGATACGCAGTATTTT. Its protein is CASSQVSLAGGSDTQYF. The chain combines TRBV4-2 with TRBJ2-3, with 9 bases matching TRBD2. This CDR3 comprises 17 residues. Germline CDR1 is LGHNA and CDR2 is YNFKEQ. V lost 1 base, J lost 4 bases, and 9 bases stayed unmatched.

This clone was recorded only once. The chain links TRBV7-3 to TRBJ1-2; D is uncertain. CDR1 is SGHTA and CDR2 is FQGTGA in the germline V gene. Between the trimmed V and J ends, which lost 2 bases and 3 bases, there was a span of 16 bases. The CDR3 loop spans 16 amino acids. CDR3 sequence reads: CASSLYQRIADYGYTF. CDR3 nucleotides: TGTGCCAGCAGCTTATACCAGCGTATAGCGGACTATGGCTACACCTTC.

This clone came up once. The CDR3 DNA follows: TGTGCCAGCAGAGCGGGGGGTGAGCAGTTCTTC. This encodes CASRAGGEQFF. The chain is built from TRBV27 and TRBJ2-1; 9 bases match TRBD2. Per germline, CDR1 MNHEY and CDR2 SMNVEV (reference sequence). J gave up 9 bases and V 6 bases, and 0 bases lay outside the gene matches. The CDR3 extends over 11 amino acids.

The chain employs TRBV5-1 and TRBJ2-1; D may match TRBD1 or TRBD2 (5 bases each). V dropped 2 bases and J dropped 7 bases, with 13 bases sitting between them. The CDR3 spans 14 residues. CDR1 and CDR2 from the germline V gene are SGHRS and YFSETQ. CDR3 region: CASSFSGTWNEQFF. The DNA of the CDR3 is TGCGCCAGCAGCTTTTCCGGGACCTGGAATGAGCAGTTCTTC.

The J gene is TRBJ2-1, the V gene TRBV29-1; TRBD2 matches 11 bases. CDR3 length: 17 residues. Trimming took 0 bases from V and 1 from J; bases not matched to a gene: 5. Germline V gene lookup returns CDR1 SQVTM and CDR2 ANQGSEA. The CDR3 loop is CSVEDPGTSGSYNEQFF. In nucleotides, the CDR3 is TGCAGCGTTGAAGATCCCGGGACTAGCGGTTCCTACAATGAGCAGTTCTTC.

This chain joins TRBV4-1 and TRBJ1-1; no reliable D call. V gave up 4 bases and J gave up 7 bases, with 10 bases separating them. The germline CDR1 and CDR2 sequences are MGHRA and YSYEKL. The CDR3 covers 12 residues. CDR3 residues: CASSRAGGEAFF. The DNA for the CDR3 is TGCGCCAGCAGCCGTGCGGGAGGTGAAGCTTTCTTT.

V gene TRBV10-2 combines with J gene TRBJ2-2, with 8 bases fitting TRBD2. The J segment lost 3 bases and the V segment lost 3 bases, leaving 3 bases of the junction unmatched. CDR1 is WSHSY, CDR2 SAAADI, per germline. This CDR3 has 15 residues. Written as DNA, the CDR3 is TGCGCCAGCAGTGAAACTAGCGGCTACACCGGGGAGCTGTTTTTT. As protein: CASSETSGYTGELFF.

The genes are TRBV9 and TRBJ2-7; TRBD1 is a possible D gene (6 bases). The germline V gene encodes CDR1 SGDLS and CDR2 YYNGEE. This CDR3 region has 12 residues. V shed 4 bases and J shed 7 bases, with 12 bases lying between them. The DNA of the CDR3 is TGTGCCAGCAGCCTGGCCCAGGGGGAGCAGTACTTC. Protein: CASSLAQGEQYF.

The V call is TRBV27, the J call TRBJ2-1; the D gene could be TRBD1 or TRBD2 (5 bases each). Germline CDR1 and CDR2: MNHEY and SMNVEV (reference sequence). Trimming cost V 6 bases and J 8 bases, with 14 bases left between them. The CDR3 runs to 13 residues. The CDR3 DNA is TGTGCCAGCAGATGGGGGATCGGGGATGAGCAGTTCTTC. Translating gives CASRWGIGDEQFF.

CDR3 nucleotide sequence: TGTGCCAGCAGCCCCCCTCGGGGACTCCTCTCCTACGAGCAGTACTTC. Protein sequence: CASSPPRGLLSYEQYF. The V gene is TRBV7-6, the J gene TRBJ2-7; possibly TRBD2 for D (6 bases). Trimming removed 5 bases from V and 0 bases from J, with 17 bases in between. CDR1 SGHVS and CDR2 FNYEAQ come from the germline V gene. The CDR3 contains 16 residues.